The present T cell receptor beta chain was sequenced within a study of post-analysis software for immune sequencing data (dated by TCRdb to 2015 to 2017). The study in broad terms: Recorded disease courses included relapsing-remitting, secondary progressive and progressive-relapsing multiple sclerosis, with some patients lacking subtype annotation. A subset of samples was prepared in parallel using single-end sample barcoding, then pooled and co-amplified after Illumina adapter ligation. The multiple sclerosis patient repertoires were compared with 11 previously published healthy control repertoires from donors aged about 6 to 28 years.

Worth noting for this clonotype: Its antigen remains unidentified. One base away there is no much larger clone; base qualities are not given.

Library preparation employed PCR. This sample was sequenced with an Illumina HiSeq 2500. To reduce PCR and sequencing biases, unique molecular identifiers were built into the TCR beta cDNA libraries. About 500,000 cDNA molecules were obtained for every 1 to 10 million input T cells, so each molecule roughly corresponded to one T cell. The same protocol used for the earlier healthy control dataset was applied to prepare and sequence the patient libraries. Samples belonging to the same batch were prepared together, multiplexed and sequenced on a shared HiSeq lane. The study's processing was this. Raw barcoded reads were processed with MIGEC, and single-read molecular identifier groups were discarded before consensus assembly and CDR3 extraction. Clonotype tables were post-analysed with VDJtools, and diversity was normalized by down-sampling all datasets to the smallest sample size. To correct batch-related cross-sample contamination, repertoire overlap clustering matched CDR3 amino acid sequences but not nucleotide sequences. The public reads were reanalyzed by TCRdb: fastp trimming at Q25, MiXCR alignment, in-frame beta chains only. Rows with a matching CDR3 protein are joined into one entry that keeps the most common DNA and genes. These V and J calls derive from TCRdb rather than the authors' analysis. The sample includes 740,000 or so distinct CDR3 sequences, with about 53% observed a single time. Of the sample, approximately 4.4% is held by the ten largest clones.

Study-wide findings and limitations: Strong co-clustering of samples prepared in the same batch was shown by direct clustering with F measure, prompting a batch-effect correction. The control group was slightly older than the multiple sclerosis patient group. Normalized Chao1 diversity was significantly lower in multiple sclerosis patients than controls, suggesting substantial peripheral T-cell clonal expansion.

To demonstrate the VDJtools post-analysis software, the study profiled TCR beta repertoires from the peripheral blood of 13 young patients with multiple sclerosis. The patients with multiple sclerosis were children and adolescents between about 6 and 17 years of age. The TCR was taken from a girl aged 10 to 17 with multiple sclerosis. The sequenced sample was blood.

The nucleotide sequence reads as follows: TGTGCCAGCAGCGCCCAACCGGGGGCAAGCACTGAAGCTTTCTTT. This sequence encodes CASSAQPGASTEAFF. Rearrangement joined TRBV7-3 to TRBJ1-1; a weak D assignment points to TRBD1 (6 bases agree). V is clipped by 5 bases and J by 4 bases, and the sequence between their germline boundaries is 17 bases long. Sequences SGHTA (CDR1) and FQGTGA (CDR2) are obtained from the germline V gene. The CDR3 runs 15 residues from the cysteine to the phenylalanine. CDR3 DNA only is kept here, 45 bases in frame from base 1.